A selection of T cell receptor beta chains follows, all from one sample in a study of shared clonotypes between healthy human individuals. TCRdb's table, derived via immunoSEQ multiplex PCR, lists solely in-frame clones and lacks some. In the table there are 2 million to 2.5 million clones, 93% of which are singletons. The material sequenced was naive CD4+ T cells from PBMCs. These receptors were collected from a man aged 18-30 years in good health. Some clones in this sample may be carry-over from other donors' samples. CDR3s include the opening cysteine and the closing phenylalanine or tryptophan. A D gene is named only where the DNA matches it firmly. Where a row states a size, it is once, few, many or the class of an expanded clone; other rows omit it.

v_gene,abundance,j_gene,d_gene,CDR3nt,CDR3aa
TRBV7-2,few,TRBJ1-1,.,TGTGCCAGCAGCTTATGGGCTATCACTGAAGCTTTCTTT,CASSLWAITEAFF
TRBV5-8,.,TRBJ1-1,TRBD1,TGTGCCAGCAGCCAGGGACAGGGGCCTACTGAAGCTTTCTTT,CASSQGQGPTEAFF
TRBV6-1,.,TRBJ1-4,.,TGTGCCAGCAGTGACCTAGGGGGGGAATTTAATGAAAAACTGTTTTTT,CASSDLGGEFNEKLFF
TRBV27,.,TRBJ2-7,TRBD2,TGTGCCAGCAGCCCCGGACTAGCGGGAGGTGTGCAGTACTTC,CASSPGLAGGVQYF
TRBV19,.,TRBJ2-1,.,TGTGCCAGTAGTTCTCTAGCCGGGAGCGATGAGCAGTTCTTC,CASSSLAGSDEQFF
TRBV5-1,.,TRBJ1-5,.,TGCGCCAGCAGCTTGGAGTCTCCGTTAGGCAATCAGCCCCAGCATTTT,CASSLESPLGNQPQHF
TRBV9,.,TRBJ1-1,TRBD1,TGTGCCAGCAGCGTCATGCCCCAGGGGGGGACTGAAGCTTTCTTT,CASSVMPQGGTEAFF
TRBV27,.,TRBJ1-2,.,TGTGCCAGCAGCCTTGGGTGGCAGAACAACTATGGCTACACCTTC,CASSLGWQNNYGYTF
TRBV9,.,TRBJ1-5,.,TGTGCCAGCAGCCCTCATCTAGGGGGGGACGGTCAGCCCCAGCATTTT,CASSPHLGGDGQPQHF
TRBV5-1,.,TRBJ2-5,.,TGCGCCAGCAGCTCTCCGGGCCGCCAAGAGACCCAGTACTTC,CASSSPGRQETQYF
TRBV4-2,.,TRBJ1-2,.,TGTGCCAGCAGCCTGCGGGACACCTACGGCTACACCTTC,CASSLRDTYGYTF
TRBV5-5,.,TRBJ1-5,TRBD1,TGTGCCAGCAGCAGACAGGGGAGTAACAATCAGCCCCAGCATTTT,CASSRQGSNNQPQHF
TRBV7-9,.,TRBJ2-1,TRBD2,TGTGCCAGCAGCCTAAGACTAGCGGCACCCAATGAGCAGTTCTTC,CASSLRLAAPNEQFF
TRBV5-1,once,TRBJ1-5,.,TGCGCCAGCAGCTTGGACAGGGCTGGCAATCAGCCCCAGCATTTT,CASSLDRAGNQPQHF
TRBV7-2,.,TRBJ1-2,TRBD1,TGTGCCAGCAGCTTAGCGGCAGGGGGCAACTATGGCTACACCTTC,CASSLAAGGNYGYTF
TRBV19,.,TRBJ1-1,.,TGTGCCAGTAGTAATCGACAGCCAAACACTGAAGCTTTCTTT,CASSNRQPNTEAFF
TRBV5-1,.,TRBJ2-1,TRBD1,TGCGCCAGCACCCCGGGACAGGCCGAGCAGTTCTTC,CASTPGQAEQFF
TRBV10-2,.,TRBJ2-7,.,TGCGCCAGCAGTGACGGCCGGGGCCCCTACGAGCAGTACTTC,CASSDGRGPYEQYF
TRBV5-4,once,TRBJ2-5,TRBD2,TGTGCCAGCAGACAAACTAGCGGGAGAGGGGAGACCCAGTACTTC,CASRQTSGRGETQYF
TRBV7-3,.,TRBJ2-1,.,TGTGCCAGCAGCCCTCTGGTGGGAGGGAGGGGGTTGAATGAGCAGTTCTTC,CASSPLVGGRGLNEQFF
TRBV7-6,.,TRBJ2-5,.,TGTGCCAGCAGCTTAGGTAGGACTGTTTACTTC,CASSLGRTVYF
TRBV28,.,TRBJ2-3,.,TGTGCCAGTAACTTAGGAGCAGATACGCAGTATTTT,CASNLGADTQYF
TRBV7-2,.,TRBJ2-3,TRBD2,TGTGCCAGCAGCTTATTTGCCCTAGCGGGAGGGAGCACAGATACGCAGTATTTT,CASSLFALAGGSTDTQYF
TRBV5-1,.,TRBJ1-2,.,TGCGCCAGCAGCTATAGGACACCGACTAACTATGGCTACACCTTC,CASSYRTPTNYGYTF
TRBV7-9,.,TRBJ2-4,TRBD2,TGTGCCAGCAGCTTAGTTAGCGGGAGTTTCCAAAACATTCAGTACTTC,CASSLVSGSFQNIQYF
TRBV19,.,TRBJ2-7,TRBD1,TGTGCCAGTAATCCCGACAGGGCAACCTACGAGCAGTACTTC,CASNPDRATYEQYF
TRBV19,.,TRBJ1-1,.,TGTGCCAGTAGTACCCAGGGTTTCGCTGAAGCTTTCTTT,CASSTQGFAEAFF
TRBV14,.,TRBJ2-7,.,TGTGCCAGCAGCCGCCACGACTCCTACGAGCAGTACTTC,CASSRHDSYEQYF
TRBV9,once,TRBJ2-5,TRBD2,TGTGCCAGCAGCGTAGGGGCTAGCGGGAGTGTGGAGACCCAGTACTTC,CASSVGASGSVETQYF
TRBV2,.,TRBJ2-3,.,TGTGCCAGCAGTGAGGGGACCTATGCAGATACGCAGTATTTT,CASSEGTYADTQYF
TRBV7-9,.,TRBJ1-4,.,TGTGCCAGCAGCTTTGCTACACTCGACGGGTATGAAAAACTGTTTTTT,CASSFATLDGYEKLFF
TRBV4-1,.,TRBJ2-6,.,TGCGCCAGCAGCCGCAACCCGGTGGGGGCCAACGTCCTGACTTTC,CASSRNPVGANVLTF
TRBV7-6,.,TRBJ2-5,.,TGTGCCAGCAGCCGTACGGGGCTAGAAGAGACCCAGTACTTC,CASSRTGLEETQYF
TRBV27,.,TRBJ2-1,.,TGTGCCAGCAGTTTTAGCGGACCCTCCTACAATGAGCAGTTCTTC,CASSFSGPSYNEQFF
TRBV7-3,.,TRBJ2-1,TRBD2,TGTGCCAGCAGCGCGGGACTAGCGGGAGGGAATGAGCAGTTCTTC,CASSAGLAGGNEQFF
TRBV5-1,.,TRBJ2-5,TRBD2,TGCGCCAGCAGCTTGGAGCCTAGCGGGCAAGAGACCCAGTACTTC,CASSLEPSGQETQYF
TRBV5-5,.,TRBJ2-7,.,TGTGCCAGCAGCTTGGTGGGGGCTGAGAACGAGCAGTACTTC,CASSLVGAENEQYF
TRBV2,.,TRBJ2-5,.,TGTGCCAGCACGAGGGGTCGAGAGACCCAGTACTTC,CASTRGRETQYF
TRBV6-5,.,TRBJ2-7,TRBD1,TGTGCCAGCAGTTACCGGGACAGGGGCCTCTACGAGCAGTACTTC,CASSYRDRGLYEQYF
TRBV7-7,once,TRBJ2-5,.,TGTGCCAGCAGCTTGGTGGGGGGCAGAGAGACCCAGTACTTC,CASSLVGGRETQYF
TRBV30,.,TRBJ2-3,.,TGTGCCCGGCAGGACCCGACTAGCACAGATACGCAGTATTTT,CARQDPTSTDTQYF
TRBV9,.,TRBJ2-1,TRBD2,TGTGCCAGCAGCGACTTAGCGGGAGGGCCGGCTGGTGAGCAGTTCTTC,CASSDLAGGPAGEQFF
TRBV11-2,.,TRBJ2-5,TRBD2,TGTGCCAGCAGCTTGGGACTAGCGGAATACCAAGAGACCCAGTACTTC,CASSLGLAEYQETQYF
TRBV5-4,.,TRBJ1-1,TRBD1,TGTGCCAGCAGCTCCGGACAGGGGATGAACACTGAAGCTTTCTTT,CASSSGQGMNTEAFF
TRBV14,.,TRBJ1-1,TRBD1,TGTGCCAGCAGCCAAATGACAGGGGCAAACACTGAAGCTTTCTTT,CASSQMTGANTEAFF